The clone carrying this TCR beta chain was counted many times. TCRdb analysed the 5' RACE reads with MiXCR anew, one entry per CDR3 protein. The table lists 30,000 to 45,000 distinct CDR3 sequences, about 5.5% of them singletons. These data come from a study of CD8 T cells in ankylosing spondylitis. CDR1 is MGHRA, CDR2 YSYEKL, per germline. V lost 5 bases and J 0 bases, leaving 20 bases between the germline ends. The CDR3 consists of 17 residues. Material: blood, either unsorted or a sorted T cell fraction (not recorded which). The TCR originated in a male donor with ankylosing spondylitis or in good health (not recorded which). This rearrangement joins TRBV4-1 to TRBJ2-7; D ambiguous. The CDR3 region is CASSTRTRAPASYEQYF. The CDR3, as DNA: TGCGCCAGCAGCACCCGGACCCGGGCCCCAGCCTCCTACGAGCAGTACTTC.